What follows are 29 T cell receptor beta chains derived from one specimen sequenced in a study of neurological immune-mediated disorders. TCRdb reprocessed the 5' RACE reads via MiXCR and lists one record per CDR3 protein. The sample lists more than 40,000 distinct CDR3 sequences, under 3.5% occurring once. Sequences were obtained from PBMCs. The receptors were sampled from a woman in her 50s with multiple sclerosis.

This clonotype has at least ten counts. V gene TRBV12-3 or TRBV12-4 combines with J gene TRBJ2-7; D unresolved. V lost 6 bases, J lost 2 bases, and 11 bases lay in between. The CDR3 runs to 13 residues. The DNA of the CDR3 is TGTGCCAGCAGAGCTTCACTGCCCTACGAGCAGTACTTC. Amino acid sequence: CASRASLPYEQYF.

This clonotype was counted ten times or more. The chain is built from TRBV5-1 and TRBJ2-1; the match to TRBD2 covers 7 bases. The ends lost 3 bases at V and 7 bases at J; junction bases unmatched: 10. Germline lookup yields CDR1 SGHRS and CDR2 YFSETQ. The CDR3 has 15 amino acids. The CDR3 nucleotides are TGCGCCAGCAGCTCGAGTCTCCTCGGGGGGAATGAGCAGTTCTTC. It translates to CASSSSLLGGNEQFF. Full variable domain (missing parts from reference TRBV5-1 and TRBJ2-1): KAGVTQTPRYLIKTRGQQVTLSCSPISGHRSVSWYQQTPGQGLQFLFEYFSETQRNKGNFPGRFSGRQFSNSRSEMNVSTLELGDSALYLCASSSSLLGGNEQFFGPGTRLTVL.

This clonotype was detected only a few times. The chain has TRBV5-1 and TRBJ2-1; D is undetermined. The CDR3 consists of 14 residues. Germline CDR1 is SGHRS and CDR2 is YFSETQ. Trimming took off 1 base at V and 6 bases at J, with 11 bases between the two ends. The CDR3 region is CASSLRGLPNEQFF. As DNA, the CDR3 is TGCGCCAGCAGCTTGCGAGGCTTACCCAATGAGCAGTTCTTC.

This clonotype was seen at least ten times. This chain connects TRBV28 to TRBJ1-2; maybe TRBD1 (6 bases). The CDR3 has 14 amino acids. The V end lost 7 bases, the J end lost 7 bases, and 19 bases lay between the germline ends. Per germline, CDR1 MDHEN and CDR2 SYDVKM. CDR3 region: CASNGLGQGSGYTF. The CDR3 DNA follows: TGTGCCAGCAACGGCTTGGGGCAGGGGAGTGGCTACACCTTC.

This clonotype was picked up many times. The rearrangement joins TRBV5-1 to TRBJ2-2, with unresolved D. The germline gives CDR1 SGHRS, CDR2 YFSETQ. Trimming cost V 2 bases and J 3 bases, with 11 bases left between them. This CDR3 contains 15 residues. CDR3 DNA sequence: TGCGCCAGCAGCTTAGCAAGGGCTGACACCGGGGAGCTGTTTTTT. Its translation is CASSLARADTGELFF.

This clonotype was seen many times. The V call is TRBV7-9, the J call TRBJ2-3; D is possibly TRBD1 (5 bases). The CDR3 consists of 13 residues. Germline assignment: CDR1 SEHNR and CDR2 FQNEAQ (reference sequence). The germline V and J ends were trimmed by 6 bases and 6 bases, with 13 bases remaining between them. CDR3 nucleotide sequence: TGTGCCAGCAGACCCGTTGGGGCGGATACGCAGTATTTT. Protein sequence: CASRPVGADTQYF.

This clonotype has at least ten counts. This CDR3 reads CASSAETGPYGYTF. CDR3 DNA: TGTGCCAGCAGTGCCGAGACAGGGCCTTATGGCTACACCTTC. The gene calls are TRBV2 and TRBJ1-2; 7 positions agree with TRBD1. J gave up 5 bases and V 4 bases, and 7 bases lay outside the gene matches. The germline CDR1 and CDR2 sequences are SNHLY and FYNNEI. This CDR3 is 14 amino acids long.

This clonotype has at least ten counts. V usage is TRBV20-1 and J usage is TRBJ2-1, with TRBD2 matching over 8 bases. The V gene's germline CDR1 is DFQATT and CDR2 SNEGSKA (reference sequence). The trim removed 8 bases at V and 3 bases at J, leaving 6 bases unmatched. CDR3 length: 13 amino acids. CDR3 sequence: CSKSGSRYNEQFF. CDR3 DNA sequence: TGCAGTAAGAGCGGGAGTCGCTACAATGAGCAGTTCTTC.

This clonotype has at least ten counts. This sequence joins TRBV2 and TRBJ2-2, with 9 bases matching TRBD1. The V gene's germline CDR1 is SNHLY and CDR2 FYNNEI. Trimming removed 6 bases from V and 1 base from J; junction bases left unmatched: 3. This CDR3 is 15 amino acids long. CDR3 DNA: TGTGCCAGCAGGGGGGACAGGGTGAACACCGGGGAGCTGTTTTTT. Encoded protein: CASRGDRVNTGELFF.

This clonotype appeared many times. This chain joins TRBV11-2 and TRBJ2-5; 8 positions agree with TRBD2. With 2 bases clipped from V and 5 bases from J, the junction kept 10 bases outside the gene matches. The CDR3 runs to 16 residues. Germline-derived CDR1 and CDR2 are SGHAT and FQNNGV. The CDR3 bases are TGTGCCAGCAGCTTATTAAGGAGCGGGGGCCGGGAGACCCAGTACTTC. It codes for CASSLLRSGGRETQYF.

The sample holds many counts of this clonotype. V usage is TRBV10-3 and J usage is TRBJ2-1; TRBD2 aligns across 15 bases. After removal of 3 bases from V and 1 base from J, the junction contained 4 bases not matched to a gene. Germline CDR1 reads ENHRY; CDR2 reads SYGVKD. The CDR3 has 18 amino acids. In DNA form, the CDR3 reads TGTGCCATCAGTGATCCCGGGACTAGCGGGAGGTCCTACAATGAGCAGTTCTTC. Encoded protein: CAISDPGTSGRSYNEQFF.

The sample holds many counts of this clonotype. V and J are TRBV20-1 and TRBJ2-1; 9 nucleotides match TRBD2. Trimming cost V 0 bases and J 4 bases; bases outside gene matches: 10. Germline V gives CDR1 DFQATT, CDR2 SNEGSKA (reference sequence). The length of the CDR3 is 17 residues. The CDR3 sequence: CSARDRTGTSRYNEQFF. The CDR3 DNA follows: TGCAGTGCTAGAGATAGAACCGGGACTAGCAGGTACAATGAGCAGTTCTTC.

This clonotype was observed at least ten times. The chain couples TRBV6-5 to TRBJ2-7; TRBD1 is a possible D gene (5 bases). The V and J ends lost 9 bases and 4 bases respectively, with 13 bases between them. The CDR3 spans 12 residues. The germline gives CDR1 MNHEY, CDR2 SVGAGI. For the CDR3, the DNA is TGTGCCAGGGTGCAGGGCGGATACGAGCAGTACGTC. It specifies CARVQGGYEQYV.

This clonotype was seen ten or more times. This chain joins TRBV7-8 and TRBJ1-1; D is unclear. V was cut by 1 base and J by 2 bases, with 5 bases left in between. The CDR3 has 13 residues. CDR1 is SGHVS and CDR2 is FQNEAQ in the germline V gene. CDR3 in amino acids: CASSLDHNTEAFF. The CDR3 region has the DNA TGTGCCAGCAGCTTAGACCATAACACTGAAGCTTTCTTT.

The sample holds many counts of this clonotype. The chain is built from TRBV7-2 and TRBJ2-7, with 10 bases lining up with TRBD2. V trimming: 5 bases; J trimming: 4 bases; junction bases outside the gene matches: 11. The V gene's germline CDR1 is SGHTA and CDR2 FQGNSA. The CDR3 consists of 16 residues. The CDR3 DNA reads TGTGCCAGCAGCGAAGGCCTAGCGGGAGTAGGGTACGAGCAGTACTTC. This gives the protein CASSEGLAGVGYEQYF.

This clonotype was recorded many times. The chain uses TRBV7-9 and TRBJ2-7, with D tentatively TRBD1 (6 bases). Trimming shortened V by 6 bases and J by 2 bases, and 14 bases separated the two germline ends. This CDR3 is built from 14 residues. CDR1 and CDR2 from the germline V gene are SEHNR and FQNEAQ (reference sequence). This CDR3 reads CASSSRTAAYEQYF. CDR3 bases: TGTGCCAGCAGTTCTAGGACAGCTGCCTACGAGCAGTACTTC.

Notes on this clonotype: A much larger clone differs by one base, so this may be a read error. V and J are TRBV4-1 and TRBJ1-6, with D unresolved. The germline CDR1 and CDR2 sequences are MGHRA and YSYEKL. The CDR3 runs to 16 residues. V was clipped by 4 bases and J by 13 bases, with 23 bases between them. Here the CDR3 reads CASSPGHSGGMGPLHF. The DNA of the CDR3 is TGCGCCAGCAGCCCAGGTCACAGTGGAGGAATGGGTCCCCTCCACTTT.

This clonotype came up many times. The chain links TRBV5-1 to TRBJ1-1; 10 bases match TRBD1. The ends lost 4 bases at V and 7 bases at J; junction bases unmatched: 7. The CDR3 runs 14 residues. From germline, CDR1 is SGHRS and CDR2 YFSETQ. This CDR3 reads CASSLDRGLIEAFF. CDR3 coding DNA: TGCGCCAGCAGCCTTGACAGGGGGCTGATTGAAGCTTTCTTT.

This clonotype was counted many times. The chain recombines TRBV5-6 with TRBJ1-2; D unresolved. The germline V and J ends were trimmed by 1 base and 6 bases, with 16 bases remaining between them. Germline-derived CDR1 and CDR2 are SGHDT and YYEEEE. The CDR3 covers 15 residues. This CDR3 is CASSLYGPGNDGYTF. The CDR3 nucleotides are TGTGCCAGCAGCTTGTATGGCCCGGGGAATGATGGCTACACCTTC.

This clonotype has at least ten counts. V usage is TRBV2 and J usage is TRBJ1-2; D is undetermined. With 6 bases removed from V and 1 base from J, the gap between germline ends came to 9 bases. The CDR3 consists of 13 residues. CDR1 and CDR2 from the germline V gene are SNHLY and FYNNEI. CDR3 DNA: TGTGCCAGCAGGGTATCCCGTAACTATGGCTACACCTTC. Translation gives CASRVSRNYGYTF.

This clonotype showed up many times. The chain uses TRBV5-1 and TRBJ2-5; 9 nucleotides line up with TRBD1. The length of the CDR3 is 15 residues. Germline loops: CDR1 SGHRS, CDR2 YFSETQ. Germline trimming cut 5 bases from V and 4 bases from J; bases unmatched to any gene: 9. This CDR3 reads CASSLDRGDGETQYF. The CDR3 DNA follows: TGCGCCAGCAGTCTGGACAGGGGTGATGGAGAGACCCAGTACTTC.

This clonotype was recorded at least ten times. The chain couples TRBV3-1 to TRBJ2-3; maybe TRBD1 (5 bases). V was pared by 4 bases and J by 6 bases, with 20 bases between. The CDR3 contains 16 residues. Germline lookup yields CDR1 LGHDT and CDR2 YNNKEL (reference sequence). DNA of the CDR3: TGTGCCAGCAGCCCCTATTTGGCAACTTGGGGCGATACGCAGTATTTT. This encodes CASSPYLATWGDTQYF.

This clonotype occurred many times. The rearrangement joins TRBV5-1 to TRBJ1-3; D gene ambiguous. The CDR3 totals 14 residues. Germline-derived CDR1 and CDR2 are SGHRS and YFSETQ. V lost 0 bases, J lost 0 bases, and 4 bases lay in between. In DNA form, the CDR3 reads TGCGCCAGCAGCTTGGATTCCTCTGGAAACACCATATATTTT. This encodes CASSLDSSGNTIYF.

This clonotype turned up a few times. The V call is TRBV20-1, the J call TRBJ1-1; D unresolved. V was trimmed by 6 bases and J by 10 bases, leaving 15 bases between them. The CDR3 has 11 residues. CDR1 and CDR2 (germline): DFQATT, SNEGSKA (reference sequence). The CDR3 reads CSAVGSPGAFF. The CDR3 DNA follows: TGCAGTGCCGTGGGGAGCCCGGGAGCTTTCTTT.

This clonotype was recorded many times. The genes are TRBV10-1 and TRBJ1-1, with 7 bases aligning to TRBD1. The CDR3 loop spans 15 amino acids. Germline CDR1 WNHNN, CDR2 SYGVQD (reference sequence). V was pared by 0 bases and J by 5 bases, with 6 bases of the junction left unmatched. In DNA form, the CDR3 reads TGCGCCAGCAGTGAGTCGGACAGGCTCGGGACTGAAGCTTTCTTT. As protein: CASSESDRLGTEAFF.

The sample holds many counts of this clonotype. The chain is built from TRBV5-5 and TRBJ1-3, with TRBD1 matching 8 bases. V lost 5 bases, J lost 2 bases, and 12 bases stayed unmatched. This CDR3 contains 17 residues. Germline CDR1 SGHKS, CDR2 YYEKEE (reference sequence). Written as DNA, the CDR3 is TGTGCCAGCAGAAAGACAGGGGACCTAGCCGCTGGAAACACCATATATTTT. Translating gives CASRKTGDLAAGNTIYF.

There are many counts of this clonotype. The chain carries TRBV15 and TRBJ2-1, with 7 bases aligning to TRBD1. This CDR3 spans 18 amino acids. The V gene end was trimmed by 5 bases and the J gene end by 0 bases; junction bases not matched to a gene: 13. Germline-derived CDR1 and CDR2 are LNHNV and YYDKDF (reference sequence). The CDR3 bases are TGTGCCACCAGCTCGGCGACAGGGCATCAGAGCTCCTACAATGAGCAGTTCTTC. It codes for CATSSATGHQSSYNEQFF. The whole variable domain, filled in from reference TRBV15 and TRBJ2-1, reads DAMVIQNPRYQVTQFGKPVTLSCSQTLNHNVMYWYQQKSSQAPKLLFHYYDKDFNNEADTPDNFQSRRPNTSFCFLDIRSPGLGDTAMYLCATSSATGHQSSYNEQFFGPGTRLTVL.

This clonotype was recorded many times. The chain links TRBV7-2 to TRBJ2-3; 14 bases fit TRBD2. With 4 bases clipped from V and 3 bases from J, the junction kept 3 bases outside the gene matches. The CDR3 loop spans 16 amino acids. CDR1 SGHTA and CDR2 FQGNSA come from the germline V gene. In DNA, the CDR3 is TGTGCCAGCAGCTCTGGGACTAGCGGGGGAACAGATACGCAGTATTTT. This sequence encodes CASSSGTSGGTDTQYF.

The sample holds many counts of this clonotype. The chain combines TRBV12-3 or TRBV12-4 with TRBJ1-6; no reliable D call. This CDR3 is 18 amino acids long. V dropped 2 bases and J dropped 0 bases, with 14 bases sitting between them. The chain's CDR3 is CASSLRLGGRSYNSPLHF. Here the CDR3 DNA reads TGTGCCAGCAGTTTACGGCTGGGTGGACGCTCCTATAATTCACCCCTCCACTTT.